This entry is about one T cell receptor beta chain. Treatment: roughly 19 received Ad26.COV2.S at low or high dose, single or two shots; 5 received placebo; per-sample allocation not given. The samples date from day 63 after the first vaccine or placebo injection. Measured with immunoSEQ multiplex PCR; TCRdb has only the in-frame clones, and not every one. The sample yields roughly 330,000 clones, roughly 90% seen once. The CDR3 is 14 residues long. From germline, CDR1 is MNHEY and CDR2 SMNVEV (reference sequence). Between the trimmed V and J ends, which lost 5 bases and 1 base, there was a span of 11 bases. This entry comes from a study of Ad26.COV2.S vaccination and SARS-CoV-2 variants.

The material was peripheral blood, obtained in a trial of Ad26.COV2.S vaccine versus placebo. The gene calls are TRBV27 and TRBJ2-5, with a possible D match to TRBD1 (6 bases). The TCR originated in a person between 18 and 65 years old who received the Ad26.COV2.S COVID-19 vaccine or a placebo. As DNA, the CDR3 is TGTGCCAGCAGTCCACAGGGCCCCCAAGAGACCCAGTACTTC. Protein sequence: CASSPQGPQETQYF.